The rows below give T cell receptor beta chains drawn from one sample of a study of cytomegalovirus exposure and HLA in healthy donors. TCRdb keeps only in-frame clones here, not all; method: immunoSEQ multiplex PCR. The repertoire holds around 150,000 clones, with more than 75% as singletons. The sample consisted of PBMCs. The origin of the receptors is a man younger than 40 in good health and CMV-seronegative. The CDR3 runs from the conserved cysteine through the conserved F or W. A D gene is named only where the DNA matches it firmly. Part of the rows lack a size; the others show once, few, many or a class for expanded clones.

j_call | clone_size | v_call | d_call | cdr3_nt | cdr3_aa
TRBJ1-1 | - | TRBV14 | - | TGTGCCAGCAGCCCCCTGGGGACGGGGGGGACTGAAGCTTTCTTT | CASSPLGTGGTEAFF
TRBJ2-1 | - | TRBV27 | - | TGTGCCAGCAGTTGGATCGGGAGCTCCTACAATGAGCAGTTCTTC | CASSWIGSSYNEQFF
TRBJ2-7 | - | TRBV5-6 | TRBD2 | TGTGCCAGCAGCTTGTTTGCTAGCGGGAGGGCCATTAACCCCTACGAGCAGTACTTC | CASSLFASGRAINPYEQYF
TRBJ2-6 | - | TRBV5-1 | - | TGCGCCAGCAGCTTTTCGGGGAGCGGGGCCAACGTCCTGACTTTC | CASSFSGSGANVLTF
TRBJ1-1 | - | TRBV19 | - | TGTGCCAGTGGTCAGGGGAGAAACACTGAAGCTTTCTTT | CASGQGRNTEAFF
TRBJ2-3 | once | TRBV9 | - | TGTGCCAGCAGCGTAGTAACAGATACGCAGTATTTT | CASSVVTDTQYF
TRBJ2-3 | - | TRBV7-8 | - | TGTGCCAGCAGCTTAACTTCCCGCACAGATACGCAGTATTTT | CASSLTSRTDTQYF
TRBJ1-1 | - | TRBV4-1 | - | TGCGCCAGCAGCTTGCATATCGCGGGGGTGAACACTGAAGCTTTCTTT | CASSLHIAGVNTEAFF
TRBJ1-5 | - | TRBV6-1 | - | TGTGCCAGCAGTGAAGCCGCAGGCTTCACCCTTTATAGCAATCAGCCCCAGCATTTT | CASSEAAGFTLYSNQPQHF
TRBJ1-5 | - | TRBV2 | TRBD1 | TGTGCCAGCAGGAAAGGGGGCCGGGGACTTTATAGCAATCAGCCCCAGCATTTT | CASRKGGRGLYSNQPQHF
TRBJ2-3 | - | TRBV28 | TRBD2 | TGTGCCACCGTAGCGGGGACCACGCAGTATTTT | CATVAGTTQYF
TRBJ1-1 | once | TRBV2 | TRBD1 | TGTGCCAGCGGAGGGACAGTCGGAAGCACTGAAGCTTTCTTT | CASGGTVGSTEAFF
TRBJ1-1 | - | TRBV6-5 | - | TGTGCCAGCAGTTACTCGTTAACAGGGAACACTGAAGCTTTCTTT | CASSYSLTGNTEAFF
TRBJ2-5 | - | TRBV7-7 | TRBD1 | TGTGCTAGCAGCCCGGACAGGGGAGAGACCCAGTACTTC | CASSPDRGETQYF
TRBJ1-1 | - | TRBV7-9 | TRBD1 | TGTGCCAGCAGCTTTGGAGGGGGCAGGACTGAAGCTTTCTTT | CASSFGGGRTEAFF
TRBJ2-7 | - | TRBV2 | - | TGTGCCAGCACCTCTTGGGGGAGGCTCCCCTACGAGCAGTACTTC | CASTSWGRLPYEQYF
TRBJ1-2 | - | TRBV28 | - | TGTGCCTGCCGTGGGGGCCTTAACTATGGCTACACCTTC | CACRGGLNYGYTF
TRBJ2-5 | once | TRBV6-5 | - | TGTGCCAGCAGTTACTCGGTCGCGGGAGAGACCCAGTACTTC | CASSYSVAGETQYF
TRBJ1-3 | few | TRBV4-3 | TRBD1 | TGCGCCAGCAGCCCATCGGACCGGACAGGGACCTCTGGAAACACCATATATTTT | CASSPSDRTGTSGNTIYF
TRBJ2-7 | - | TRBV7-2 | - | TGTGCCAGCAGCTCTCGGGTTTTAGCCTACGAGCAGTACTTC | CASSSRVLAYEQYF
TRBJ1-3 | - | TRBV18 | - | TGTGCCAGCTCCCCAAGCGCGAGGAGCTCTGGAAACACCATATATTTT | CASSPSARSSGNTIYF
TRBJ2-1 | - | TRBV19 | - | TGTGCCAGTAGTAAGACTAGAAACTCTTACAATGAGCAGTTCTTC | CASSKTRNSYNEQFF
TRBJ2-3 | once | TRBV5-4 | TRBD2 | TGTGCCAGCAGCCAGGGAGGTAGCGGGGGGGGCACAGATACGCAGTATTTT | CASSQGGSGGGTDTQYF
TRBJ2-1 | - | TRBV20-1 | - | TGCAGTACTACGCGGTACAATGAGCAGTTCTTC | CSTTRYNEQFF
TRBJ1-2 | - | TRBV28 | - | TGTGCCAGCAGTTTAGGTCAGGGTTCCTACACCTTC | CASSLGQGSYTF
TRBJ1-1 | - | TRBV7-8 | TRBD1 | TGTGCCAGCAGCCGACAGGGGTACACTGAAGCTTTCTTT | CASSRQGYTEAFF
TRBJ2-5 | - | TRBV4-2 | - | TGTGCCAGCAGCCAAGGGACTAACCAAGAGACCCAGTACTTC | CASSQGTNQETQYF
TRBJ1-2 | - | TRBV28 | TRBD1 | TGTGCCAGCAGTACCGGGACAGGGCTTCTCCCGGGGCATGGCTACACCTTC | CASSTGTGLLPGHGYTF
TRBJ2-3 | - | TRBV7-2 | - | TGTGCCAGCAGCCCCTCCAGAGCGGATACGCAGTATTTT | CASSPSRADTQYF
TRBJ1-1 | - | TRBV7-9 | - | TGTGCCAGCAGCTTGAGTAGAGACACTGAAGCTTTCTTT | CASSLSRDTEAFF
TRBJ1-2 | - | TRBV7-9 | - | TGTTCCAGCAGCTTAGGGAGCTATGGCTACACCTTC | CSSSLGSYGYTF
TRBJ2-3 | - | TRBV10-1 | TRBD1 | TGCGCCAGCAGCCAAGGGACAGCCACAGATACGCAGTATTTT | CASSQGTATDTQYF
TRBJ2-5 | - | TRBV7-9 | - | TGTGCCAGCAGCTTTGGGCAGGGGTTAGAGACCCAGTACTTC | CASSFGQGLETQYF
TRBJ1-2 | - | TRBV7-9 | TRBD1 | TGTGCCAGCACCCCGGGACAGGGAAACTATGGCTACACCTTC | CASTPGQGNYGYTF
TRBJ1-5 | - | TRBV28 | - | TGTGCCAGCAGTTTAGTAGTTCTTAACAATCAGCCCCAGCATTTT | CASSLVVLNNQPQHF
TRBJ1-5 | - | TRBV19 | TRBD1 | TGTGCCAGTAGGATCGGACAGGGAAGTCAGCCCCAGCATTTT | CASRIGQGSQPQHF
TRBJ2-7 | - | TRBV18 | - | TGTGCCAGCTCACCGAGGGACTTATCCTTCGAGCAGTACTTC | CASSPRDLSFEQYF
TRBJ1-3 | - | TRBV5-1 | TRBD1 | TGCGCCAGCAGCTTCCTTGGACAGGTCGGAAACACCATATATTTT | CASSFLGQVGNTIYF
TRBJ2-7 | few | TRBV6-5 | - | TGTGCCACCCGAAGACTAGTGGCCCACGAGCAGTACTTC | CATRRLVAHEQYF
TRBJ2-4 | - | TRBV30 | - | TGTGCCTGGAGTAGAGCGGCCAAAAACATTCAGTACTTC | CAWSRAAKNIQYF
TRBJ2-7 | - | TRBV5-4 | - | TGTGCCAGCAGCTTGGTGTTCACAGGGGGGGGCGAGCAGTACTTC | CASSLVFTGGGEQYF
TRBJ2-2 | few | TRBV4-1 | - | TGCGCCAGCAGCCTTTATACCGGGGAGCTGTTTTTT | CASSLYTGELFF
TRBJ2-7 | - | TRBV6-5 | TRBD2 | TGTGCCAGCAGTAGGACTAGCCGTTACGAGCAGTACTTC | CASSRTSRYEQYF
TRBJ2-3 | - | TRBV27 | - | TGTGCCAGCAGTTCTCCCTCTAGCGCGGGTACAGATACGCAGTATTTT | CASSSPSSAGTDTQYF